Below, 25 T cell receptor beta chains from the same sample are listed, as sequenced in a study of breast tumors, draining lymph nodes, adjacent tissues. From the multiplex PCR reads, TCRdb called clonotypes with MiXCR, one entry per CDR3 protein. The repertoire holds approximately 180,000 distinct CDR3 sequences, around a third seen once, with 3.8% in the top ten. Samples came from axillary lymph nodes draining the breast cancer. Sequencing was performed on axillary lymph node tissue. Every receptor here comes from a female donor with breast cancer. Some clones in this sample may be carry-over from other donors' samples.

This clonotype was seen many times. The chain uses TRBV7-3 and TRBJ2-3; tentatively, D is TRBD2 (5 bases). The length of the CDR3 is 15 residues. V was shortened by 5 bases and J by 1 base, with 13 bases between the two germline ends. Germline CDR1 reads SGHTA; CDR2 reads FQGTGA. Written as DNA, the CDR3 is TGTGCCAGCAGCCCTGGACTCCCCCGCACAGATACGCAGTATTTT. Translating gives CASSPGLPRTDTQYF.

Ten or more counts support this clonotype. The gene calls are TRBV14 and TRBJ2-2; D perhaps matches TRBD2 (5 bases). Trimming took off 4 bases at V and 4 bases at J, with 7 bases between the two ends. The V gene's germline CDR1 is SGHDN and CDR2 FVKESK. The CDR3 length is 13 residues. The CDR3 nucleotides are TGTGCCAGCAGCCGAGGGAGCACCGGGGAGCTGTTTTTT. It encodes CASSRGSTGELFF.

Many counts were recorded for this clonotype. This chain links TRBV5-6 with TRBJ2-3, with a tentative D call TRBD1 (6 bases). Germline CDR1 reads SGHDT; CDR2 reads YYEEEE. The CDR3 is made up of 15 amino acids. V was cut by 2 bases and J by 0 bases, with 10 bases left in between. For the CDR3, the DNA is TGTGCCAGCAGCTTACAGGGATTGAGCACAGATACGCAGTATTTT. Its translation: CASSLQGLSTDTQYF.

Remarks on this clonotype: At one end, the junction sequence differs from germline, possibly due to a read error. This rearrangement joins TRBV12-3 or TRBV12-4 to TRBJ1-4; the D is unclear. This CDR3 is built from 15 residues. The DNA for the CDR3 is TGTGCCTGCAGTTTCAACGGACGCCGGAATGGAAAACTGTTTTTT. Translated: CACSFNGRRNGKLFF.

Concerning this clonotype: A much larger clonotype is one base distant, so this may be a read error. The V gene is TRBV6-1, the J gene TRBJ2-7; D uncertain. CDR3 length: 12 amino acids. Germline V lookup: CDR1 MNHNS, CDR2 SASEGT. CDR3 nucleotides: TGTGCCAGCAGGCAAGGTTCCTACGAGCGGTACTTC. Protein product: CASRQGSYERYF.

This clonotype was counted many times. V is TRBV7-9 and J is TRBJ1-2, with 8 nucleotides matching TRBD1. V shed 5 bases, J shed 5 bases, and the junction held 13 bases outside the gene matches. The CDR3 is 16 amino acids. Germline V CDR1 and CDR2: SEHNR, FQNEAQ (reference sequence). The chain's CDR3 is CASSLGRRTGNYGYTF. The CDR3 DNA sequence: TGTGCCAGCAGCCTAGGACGTCGGACAGGGAATTATGGCTACACCTTC.

This clonotype was seen at least ten times. This chain uses TRBV18 with TRBJ1-3, with a weak D call TRBD1 (6 bases). The CDR3 runs to 16 residues. Trimming pared 7 bases from V and 0 bases from J, leaving 16 bases between. CDR1 and CDR2 from the germline V gene are KGHSH and LQKENI. CDR3 protein: CASFPQDSSSGNTIYF. The CDR3 region has the DNA TGTGCCAGCTTCCCCCAGGACAGCAGCTCTGGAAACACCATATATTTT.

This clonotype was observed many times. This chain uses TRBV20-1 with TRBJ2-7; D is uncertain. Trimming cost V 0 bases and J 4 bases, with 7 bases left between them. Looked up from germline, CDR1 is DFQATT and CDR2 is SNEGSKA (reference sequence). This CDR3 spans 12 amino acids. The CDR3 coding sequence is TGCAGTGCTAGAGATCCCGGGTACGAGCAGTACTTC. Amino acid sequence: CSARDPGYEQYF.

This clonotype was seen once. Since a much larger clone is just one base distant, this may be a read error. The CDR3 end shows no conserved phenylalanine or tryptophan, and so a read error is likely. The rearrangement links TRBV7-9 to TRBJ2-7; 12 nucleotides align to TRBD1. V lost 3 bases, J lost 5 bases, and 2 bases stayed unmatched. The CDR3 totals 14 residues. Germline V gene lookup returns CDR1 SEHNR and CDR2 FQNEAQ (reference sequence). The DNA for the CDR3 is TGTGCCAGCAGCTTCGGGACAGGGGGCGACGAGCAGTACCTC. Translated: CASSFGTGGDEQYL.

Ten or more counts support this clonotype. The chain combines TRBV5-1 with TRBJ1-3, with a possible D match to TRBD1 (5 bases). Trimming pared 4 bases from V and 8 bases from J, leaving 16 bases between. Germline lookup yields CDR1 SGHRS and CDR2 YFSETQ. The CDR3 has 14 residues. CDR3 residues: CASSGGAPGDTIYF. CDR3 bases: TGCGCCAGCAGCGGGGGTGCACCCGGGGACACCATATATTTT.

This clonotype was counted many times. This rearrangement joins TRBV29-1 to TRBJ1-2; a weak D match, TRBD1 (6 bases). The V gene's germline CDR1 is SQVTM and CDR2 ANQGSEA. Trimming shortened V by 6 bases and J by 4 bases, and 18 bases separated the two germline ends. The CDR3 has 14 amino acids. Here the CDR3 reads CSVGLGGGRYGYTF. Here the CDR3 DNA reads TGCAGCGTGGGCCTGGGGGGGGGCCGCTATGGCTACACCTTC.

As for this clonotype: One end of the junction does not line up with germline, which may come from a read error. This rearrangement joins TRBV19 to TRBJ2-7; tentative D call: TRBD1 (5 bases). Looked up from germline, CDR1 is LNHDA and CDR2 is SQIVND (reference sequence). CDR3 length: 15 residues. In DNA form, the CDR3 reads TGTGCCAGTAGTATAGGCGTAGGGGATTGCTACGAGCGGTACTTC. Translating gives CASSIGVGDCYERYF.

The chain couples TRBV5-8 to TRBJ1-2; D not certain. Germline CDR1 is SGHTS and CDR2 is YDEGEE. The CDR3 has 15 amino acids. V gave up 4 bases and J gave up 4 bases, with 17 bases separating them. The CDR3 DNA reads TGTGCCAGCAGCCAAGACGGCAGCGGTACCTATGGCTACACCTTC. Its protein product is CASSQDGSGTYGYTF.

This clonotype was picked up a small number of times. Given a much more abundant clone one base away, this may be a read error. This chain uses TRBV9 with TRBJ1-6; 11 bases fit TRBD1. Germline CDR1 and CDR2: SGDLS and YYNGEE. The CDR3 is 17 residues long. The CDR3 loop is CAGSARDRGTKNSPLHF. The CDR3 nucleotides read TGTGCCGGCAGCGCCCGGGACAGGGGGACCAAAAATTCACCCCTCCACTTT.

The V gene is TRBV2, the J gene TRBJ1-2; 9 bases line up with TRBD1. V gave up 7 bases and J gave up 3 bases; unmatched junction bases: 3. The CDR3 totals 13 residues. Germline CDR1 SNHLY, CDR2 FYNNEI. The CDR3 region is CASKGQGDYGYTF. CDR3 DNA sequence: TGTGCCAGCAAGGGACAGGGAGACTATGGCTACACCTTC.

This clonotype was detected a few times. The chain has TRBV5-4 and TRBJ1-1, with D possibly matching TRBD1 (5 bases). Trimming removed 0 bases from V and 5 bases from J, with 11 bases in between. Germline loops: CDR1 SGHNT, CDR2 YYREEE (reference sequence). The length of the CDR3 is 14 residues. The CDR3 DNA is TGTGCCAGCAGCTTGGGGGAGGGGCGAACTGAAGCTTTCTTT. This sequence encodes CASSLGEGRTEAFF.

This clonotype has at least ten counts. The gene calls are TRBV20-1 and TRBJ2-1, with 14 bases that match TRBD2. J lost 3 bases, V lost 3 bases, and 7 bases had no gene match. Germline V CDR1 and CDR2: DFQATT, SNEGSKA (reference sequence). This CDR3 region has 17 residues. The CDR3 DNA is TGCAGTGCTAGTGAGGGACTAGCGGGAGCAGGCTACAATGAGCAGTTCTTC. It encodes CSASEGLAGAGYNEQFF.

This clonotype was seen once. This sequence joins TRBV19 and TRBJ1-2; TRBD1 agrees at 7 bases. Germline trimming cut 5 bases from V and 12 bases from J; bases unmatched to any gene: 12. CDR1 is LNHDA, CDR2 SQIVND, per germline (reference sequence). This CDR3 region has 13 residues. The CDR3, as DNA: TGTGCCAGTAGTGTCCGGGACAGCACTGGAAACACCTTC. As protein: CASSVRDSTGNTF.

In its sample, this clonotype was seen many times. V gene TRBV4-1 combines with J gene TRBJ2-3; D unclear. Trimming took off 10 bases at V and 0 bases at J, with 11 bases between the two ends. The CDR3 is made up of 13 amino acids. The V gene's germline CDR1 is MGHRA and CDR2 YSYEKL. The CDR3 protein is CATLDPSTDTQYF. The CDR3, as DNA: TGCGCCACCCTAGACCCTAGCACAGATACGCAGTATTTT.

Regarding this clonotype: This clone may be a read error of a much larger clone one base away. The CDR3 DNA follows: TGTGCCAGCAGTTTGGGCGGGGGGGCCTCCTACGAGCAGTACTTC. Translation: CASSLGGGASYEQYF. The chain links TRBV28 to TRBJ2-7, with 9 nucleotides matching TRBD2. Per the germline V gene, CDR1 is MDHEN and CDR2 is SYDVKM. V was clipped by 3 bases and J by 0 bases; unmatched bases: 3. This CDR3 spans 15 amino acids.

This clonotype was found many times. The chain couples TRBV19 to TRBJ2-7; D is uncertain. Germline CDR1 is LNHDA and CDR2 is SQIVND (reference sequence). The CDR3 extends over 14 amino acids. V gave up 5 bases and J gave up 4 bases, with 15 bases separating them. CDR3 sequence: CASSAGRDLYEQYF. The CDR3 bases are TGTGCCAGTAGTGCCGGAAGAGATCTTTACGAGCAGTACTTC. Together with reference TRBV19 and TRBJ2-7, the CDR3 gives the full variable domain: DGGITQSPKYLFRKEGQNVTLSCEQNLNHDAMYWYRQDPGQGLRLIYYSQIVNDFQKGDIAEGYSVSREKKESFPLTVTSAQKNPTAFYLCASSAGRDLYEQYFGPGTRLTVT.

Remarks on this clonotype: A much larger clone differs from this one at a single base, so this may be a read error. Since no conserved phenylalanine or tryptophan closes the CDR3, a read error is the likely cause. The V call is TRBV28, the J call TRBJ1-6; D is ambiguous. CDR1 and CDR2 (germline): MDHEN, SYDVKM. CDR3 length: 16 residues. Trimming cost V 5 bases and J 6 bases, with 17 bases left between them. Here the CDR3 DNA reads TGTGCCAGCAGTCCCATCAGCCTTTACCTTAATTCACCCCTCCACCTT. This translates into CASSPISLYLNSPLHL.

A word on this clonotype: The junction differs from germline at one of its ends, possibly a read error. CDR3 bases: TGTGCCAGCAGCGTCCCGGACAGGATAGGGGATGGCTACTCCTTC. This codes for CASSVPDRIGDGYSF. The chain links TRBV7-9 to TRBJ1-2; 7 bases fit TRBD1. CDR3 length: 15 amino acids. Germline CDR1 SEHNR, CDR2 FQNEAQ (reference sequence).

This clonotype has ten or more counts. The chain carries TRBV6-6 and TRBJ1-3, with TRBD1 identical over 7 bases. The germline CDR1 and CDR2 sequences are MNHNY and SVGAGI (reference sequence). The CDR3 runs 16 residues. V shed 5 bases and J 4 bases; nucleotides not matched to a gene: 11. The CDR3 sequence: CASSPALGGFGNTIYF. CDR3 sequence (DNA): TGTGCCAGCAGTCCGGCGTTAGGGGGCTTCGGAAACACCATATATTTT.

This clonotype was picked up many times. The chain's CDR3 is CASSLGLAGFTGELFF. The CDR3 coding sequence is TGTGCCAGCAGCTTAGGACTAGCGGGCTTCACCGGGGAGCTGTTTTTT. The J gene is TRBJ2-2, the V gene TRBV5-6, with TRBD2 matching 11 bases. The CDR3 runs 16 residues. Per the germline V gene, CDR1 is SGHDT and CDR2 is YYEEEE. With V trimmed by 2 bases and J by 4 bases, 4 bases remained unmatched.